This T cell receptor (beta chain) appears in the sequencing data of a study of blood T cell repertoires in COVID-19. The assay was immunoSEQ multiplex PCR, and TCRdb's table has in-frame clones only and misses some. This table holds 130,000 or so clones, 84% found once. The sample comprised peripheral blood. The sequence derives from a human donor in a cohort sampled during active COVID-19.

The CDR3 loop is CASSLGTSYSNQPQHF. CDR3 sequence (DNA): TGTGCCAGCAGCTTGGGGACATCCTATAGCAATCAGCCCCAGCATTTT. This chain uses TRBV5-8 with TRBJ1-5, with D tentatively TRBD1 (5 bases). CDR1 SGHTS and CDR2 YDEGEE come from the germline V gene. The CDR3 sequence is 16 residues long. V lost 0 bases and J 0 bases, leaving 10 bases between the germline ends.